The rows below give T cell receptor beta chains drawn from one sample of a study of blood T cell repertoires in COVID-19. Method: immunoSEQ multiplex PCR; TCRdb's copy keeps in-frame clones and lacks some. The sample shows some 50,000 clones, around four fifths of them seen only once. Sequenced material: peripheral blood. These receptor sequences come from a human donor in a cohort sampled during active COVID-19. Each CDR3 is given with its conserved first and last residue. The D gene is left open where the match is weak. The size field is filled for only some rows; it gives once, few, many or a size class.

CDR3,DNA,D,size,J,V
CASSIDRDREAFF,TGTGCCAGTAGTATAGATCGCGACAGGGAAGCTTTCTTT,NA,NA,TRBJ1-1,TRBV19
CASSFFQGNTEAFF,TGTGCCAGCAGTTTTTTCCAGGGCAACACTGAAGCTTTCTTT,NA,once,TRBJ1-1,TRBV6-5
CASSLTSGGGGDTDTQYF,TGTGCCAGCAGCTTAACGTCAGGGGGCGGTGGGGACACAGATACGCAGTATTTT,TRBD1,NA,TRBJ2-3,TRBV7-3
CATRGPPGVGTDTQYF,TGTGCCACCAGAGGGCCTCCGGGGGTTGGCACAGATACGCAGTATTTT,NA,once,TRBJ2-3,TRBV24-1
CASRTGVGYTF,TGTGCCAGCAGGACAGGGGTTGGCTACACCTTC,TRBD1,NA,TRBJ1-2,TRBV9
CASSLIFGGADYEQFF,TGTGCCAGCAGCTTAATTTTCGGGGGGGCAGACTATGAGCAGTTCTTC,TRBD2,NA,TRBJ2-1,TRBV7-8
CASSLFQGARGYTF,TGTGCCAGCAGTTTGTTTCAGGGGGCCCGAGGCTACACCTTC,TRBD1,NA,TRBJ1-2,TRBV28
CATSREGGFNNNEQFF,TGTGCCACCAGCAGAGAAGGGGGCTTTAATAACAATGAGCAGTTCTTC,TRBD1,NA,TRBJ2-1,TRBV15
CASSRRTADGYTF,TGTGCCAGCAGTCGAAGGACAGCGGACGGCTACACCTTC,NA,few,TRBJ1-2,TRBV3-1/TRBV3-2
CASGLAPDDTQYF,TGTGCCAGCGGACTAGCACCCGATGATACGCAGTATTTT,TRBD2,few,TRBJ2-3,TRBV9
CASSFFAADTQYF,TGCGCCAGCAGCTTTTTCGCGGCAGATACGCAGTATTTT,NA,NA,TRBJ2-3,TRBV5-1
CASSQVDSPGEKLFF,TGCGCCAGCAGCCAAGTAGACAGCCCCGGGGAAAAACTGTTTTTT,NA,NA,TRBJ1-4,TRBV4-1
CASSIVGEGPYEQYF,TGTGCCAGCAGCATCGTAGGGGAGGGACCCTACGAGCAGTACTTC,TRBD2,NA,TRBJ2-7,TRBV2
CASSQQTGRKETQYF,TGCGCCAGCAGCCAACAGACAGGTCGAAAAGAGACCCAGTACTTC,NA,few,TRBJ2-5,TRBV4-3
CASSSGQGRFEQYF,TGTGCCAGCAGCTCCGGACAGGGAAGGTTCGAGCAGTACTTC,TRBD1,NA,TRBJ2-7,TRBV5-6
CASSLQGQVGETQYF,TGCGCCAGCAGCTTGCAGGGACAGGTCGGGGAGACCCAGTACTTC,TRBD1,NA,TRBJ2-5,TRBV5-1
CSAKSIYGYTF,TGCAGTGCTAAATCTATCTATGGCTACACCTTC,NA,NA,TRBJ1-2,TRBV20-1
CATSGPGVGAGGNQETQYF,TGTGCCACCAGTGGGCCTGGGGTTGGTGCGGGAGGGAACCAAGAGACCCAGTACTTC,TRBD2,NA,TRBJ2-5,TRBV24-1
CASSLSDYYMNTGELFF,TGTGCCAGCAGTTTGTCGGACTACTATATGAACACCGGGGAGCTGTTTTTT,NA,NA,TRBJ2-2,TRBV27
CASSERDLPGIYGYTF,TGTGCCAGCAGTGAAAGAGACTTACCCGGAATCTATGGCTACACCTTC,NA,NA,TRBJ1-2,TRBV6-1